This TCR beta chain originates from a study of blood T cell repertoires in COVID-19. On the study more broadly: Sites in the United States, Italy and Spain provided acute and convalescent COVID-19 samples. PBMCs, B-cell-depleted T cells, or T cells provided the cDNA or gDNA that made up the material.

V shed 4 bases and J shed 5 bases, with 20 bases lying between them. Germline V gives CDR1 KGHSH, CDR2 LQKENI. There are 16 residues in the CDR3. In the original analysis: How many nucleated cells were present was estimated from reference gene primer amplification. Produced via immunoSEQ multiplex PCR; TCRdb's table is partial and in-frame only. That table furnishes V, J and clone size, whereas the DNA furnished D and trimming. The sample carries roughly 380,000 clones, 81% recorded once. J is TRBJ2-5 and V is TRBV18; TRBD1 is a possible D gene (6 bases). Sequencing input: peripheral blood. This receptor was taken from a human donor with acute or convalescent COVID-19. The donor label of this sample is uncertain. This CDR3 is CASSLPGTYRVETQYF. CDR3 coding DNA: TGTGCCAGCTCACTTCCCGGGACATACCGTGTTGAGACCCAGTACTTC.